These 29 T cell receptor beta chains share one sample of origin, sequenced in a study of T cell responses to AZD1222 COVID-19 vaccine. Assay used: immunoSEQ multiplex PCR; TCRdb lists only in-frame clones, some missing. Here the sample spans about 200,000 clones, 85% to 95% being singletons. This material consisted of peripheral blood, taken 28 days after the second AZD1222 dose. These TCRs come from an adult who received the AZD1222 COVID-19 vaccine.

The CDR3 DNA is TGTGCCAGCAGCTCTCTCGAGGGAACTGAAGCTTTCTTT. Its translation: CASSSLEGTEAFF. This chain joins TRBV3-1 (or the pseudogene TRBV3-2) and TRBJ1-1; D is unresolved. The CDR3 runs to 13 residues. Germline-derived CDR1 and CDR2 are LGHDT and YNNKEL (reference sequence). Trimming shortened V by 5 bases and J by 5 bases, and 12 bases separated the two germline ends.

The rearrangement links TRBV2 to TRBJ1-6, with D maybe TRBD1 (5 bases). The V and J ends lost 6 bases and 10 bases respectively, with 22 bases between them. There are 16 residues in the CDR3. The germline gives CDR1 SNHLY, CDR2 FYNNEI. The CDR3: CASSDPRWQGRSPLHF. CDR3 nucleotides: TGTGCCAGCAGCGACCCCAGATGGCAGGGAAGGTCACCCCTCCACTTT.

The chain combines TRBV10-3 with TRBJ2-5, with D perhaps TRBD1 (5 bases). Germline values: CDR1 ENHRY, CDR2 SYGVKD. The V end lost 0 bases, the J end lost 4 bases, and 12 bases lay between the germline ends. CDR3 length: 15 residues. The CDR3 spells CAISESDSLIETQYF. In nucleotides, the CDR3 is TGTGCCATCAGTGAGTCAGACAGTCTTATAGAGACCCAGTACTTC.

The genes are TRBV11-2 and TRBJ1-1; TRBD1 is a possible D gene (5 bases). The length of the CDR3 is 13 residues. Trimming took off 6 bases at V and 5 bases at J, with 13 bases between the two ends. Germline CDR1 reads SGHAT; CDR2 reads FQNNGV. CDR3 protein: CASRRGQDTEAFF. The CDR3 region has the DNA TGTGCCAGCAGGAGGGGTCAGGATACTGAAGCTTTCTTT.

The chain uses TRBV19 and TRBJ2-3, with unresolved D. V shed 1 base and J shed 1 base, with 6 bases lying between them. This CDR3 has 14 residues. Germline V gene lookup returns CDR1 LNHDA and CDR2 SQIVND (reference sequence). CDR3: CASSIGKRTDTQYF. The CDR3 DNA sequence: TGTGCCAGTAGTATAGGAAAGCGCACAGATACGCAGTATTTT. Full variable domain (missing parts from reference TRBV19 and TRBJ2-3): DGGITQSPKYLFRKEGQNVTLSCEQNLNHDAMYWYRQDPGQGLRLIYYSQIVNDFQKGDIAEGYSVSREKKESFPLTVTSAQKNPTAFYLCASSIGKRTDTQYFGPGTRLTVL.

This sequence joins TRBV5-5 and TRBJ1-1; D unclear. This CDR3 is built from 16 residues. Trimming took off 5 bases at V and 0 bases at J, with 17 bases between the two ends. CDR1 is SGHKS and CDR2 is YYEKEE in the germline V gene (reference sequence). The CDR3, as DNA: TGTGCCAGCAGTTCCCACCCTGGGGTATTGAACACTGAAGCTTTCTTT. Translated: CASSSHPGVLNTEAFF.

This rearrangement joins TRBV27 to TRBJ1-5; weak D call: TRBD1 (5 bases). Trimming pared 5 bases from V and 7 bases from J, leaving 18 bases between. CDR1 is MNHEY, CDR2 SMNVEV, per germline (reference sequence). The CDR3 covers 15 residues. This CDR3 reads CASSLTGGGGQPQHF. CDR3 nucleotide sequence: TGTGCCAGCAGTCTAACTGGGGGGGGAGGCCAGCCCCAGCATTTT.

The chain recombines TRBV3-1 (or the pseudogene TRBV3-2) with TRBJ2-7, with 13 bases aligning to TRBD2. This CDR3 contains 15 residues. The V segment lost 5 bases and the J segment 5 bases; nucleotides outside the gene matches: 6. The germline CDR1 and CDR2 sequences are LGHDT and YNNKEL (reference sequence). CDR3 nucleotides: TGTGCCAGCAGCGGACTAGCGGGGGCCAAAGACGAGCAGTACTTC. This translates into CASSGLAGAKDEQYF.

V and J are TRBV11-2 and TRBJ1-1; D remains unclear. The V end was cut by 1 base, the J end by 2 bases, with 5 bases between. CDR3 length: 13 amino acids. The germline V gene encodes CDR1 SGHAT and CDR2 FQNNGV. The CDR3 region has the DNA TGTGCCAGCAGCTTAGCCCGCAACACTGAAGCTTTCTTT. Protein: CASSLARNTEAFF.

This rearrangement joins TRBV5-4 to TRBJ1-2, with 8 bases lining up with TRBD1. Unmatched junction bases numbered 5, after V lost 8 bases and J lost 8 bases. This CDR3 is 11 amino acids long. Germline CDR1 and CDR2: SGHNT and YYREEE (reference sequence). The CDR3 coding sequence is TGTGCCAGGCGGACAGGGCGAGGCTACACCTTC. It is translated as CARRTGRGYTF.

DNA of the CDR3: TGTGCCAGCAGTGAAGACCCGGGCAGGACCTACGAGCAGTACTTC. Its translation: CASSEDPGRTYEQYF. The chain joins TRBV6-1 to TRBJ2-7; D is undetermined. V gave up 1 base and J gave up 2 bases, with 12 bases separating them. CDR3 length: 15 amino acids. Looked up from germline, CDR1 is MNHNS and CDR2 is SASEGT.

The chain carries TRBV6-5 and TRBJ1-5, with TRBD1 matching 8 bases. Germline loops: CDR1 MNHEY, CDR2 SVGAGI. The junction had 3 bases not matched to a gene; V was cut back by 6 bases and J by 2 bases. The CDR3 consists of 14 residues. The chain's CDR3 is CASSGQGGNQPQHF. The CDR3, as DNA: TGTGCCAGCAGCGGACAGGGAGGCAATCAGCCCCAGCATTTT.

The genes are TRBV24-1 and TRBJ1-2; 8 bases fit TRBD1. This CDR3 spans 13 amino acids. V was clipped by 7 bases and J by 3 bases; unmatched bases: 3. Germline lookup yields CDR1 KGHDR and CDR2 SFDVKD. CDR3 amino acids: CATSQGADYGYTF. CDR3 coding DNA: TGTGCCACCAGCCAGGGGGCCGACTATGGCTACACCTTC.

The chain recombines TRBV6-4 with TRBJ1-2, with D maybe TRBD1 (5 bases). The CDR3 length is 15 residues. Germline CDR1 MRHNA, CDR2 SNTAGT. V was cut by 11 bases and J by 2 bases, with 21 bases left in between. DNA of the CDR3: TGTGCCTCACGGTTACAGGCCTCTTTAAACTATGGCTACACCTTC. Translating gives CASRLQASLNYGYTF.

V is TRBV19 and J is TRBJ1-5, with a tentative D call TRBD1 (5 bases). The CDR3 is 14 amino acids. The V end lost 5 bases, the J end lost 5 bases, and 13 bases lay between the germline ends. CDR1 and CDR2 from the germline V gene are LNHDA and SQIVND (reference sequence). The CDR3 reads CASSGDSGDQPQHF. CDR3 coding DNA: TGTGCCAGTAGTGGAGACAGTGGAGATCAGCCCCAGCATTTT.

The CDR3 loop reads CASSSGQGGSAEAFF. CDR3 in DNA: TGTGCCAGCAGCTCAGGACAGGGTGGGAGCGCTGAAGCTTTCTTT. The chain employs TRBV7-9 and TRBJ1-1; 8 bases fit TRBD1. The CDR3 covers 15 residues. V trimming: 4 bases; J trimming: 6 bases; junction bases outside the gene matches: 10. Germline loops: CDR1 SEHNR, CDR2 FQNEAQ (reference sequence).

The rearrangement joins TRBV2 to TRBJ1-1; tentative D call: TRBD1 (5 bases). The germline V and J ends were trimmed by 2 bases and 7 bases, with 8 bases remaining between them. Germline V lookup: CDR1 SNHLY, CDR2 FYNNEI. This CDR3 spans 12 amino acids. The CDR3 coding sequence is TGTGCCAGCAGTGAATCGGGGGGTGAAGCTTTCTTT. Translating gives CASSESGGEAFF.

This clone is a singleton in its sample. This chain joins TRBV6-2 or TRBV6-3 and TRBJ1-1; D possibly corresponds to TRBD1 (5 bases). CDR1 is MNHEY, CDR2 SVGEGT, per germline. V lost 6 bases and J 6 bases, leaving 23 bases between the germline ends. The CDR3 sequence is 16 residues long. This CDR3 is CASSSRLRDGHAEAFF. CDR3 in DNA: TGTGCCAGCAGCTCCCGTCTCCGGGACGGGCACGCTGAAGCTTTCTTT.

The chain couples TRBV5-1 to TRBJ2-1, with D uncertain. The CDR3 consists of 20 residues. Per germline, CDR1 SGHRS and CDR2 YFSETQ. V dropped 0 bases and J dropped 2 bases, with 24 bases sitting between them. Here the CDR3 DNA reads TGCGCCAGCAGCTTGGCCGAATCTGGGCTGGCCGGCGGTCCCTACAATGAGCAGTTCTTC. This sequence encodes CASSLAESGLAGGPYNEQFF.

The J gene is TRBJ1-6, the V gene TRBV6-5; D is ambiguous. V lost 8 bases to trimming and J lost 6 bases, with 14 bases between them. The CDR3 runs 14 residues. Germline V lookup: CDR1 MNHEY, CDR2 SVGAGI. The CDR3 bases are TGTGCCAGCGAGTGGCAGGAAAGTAATTCACCCCTCCACTTT. Amino acid sequence: CASEWQESNSPLHF.

This chain joins TRBV5-5 and TRBJ1-3; 7 nucleotides match TRBD1. The CDR3 spans 12 residues. The V gene's germline CDR1 is SGHKS and CDR2 YYEKEE (reference sequence). Trimming cost V 3 bases and J 8 bases; bases outside gene matches: 2. This CDR3 reads CASSYGTDTIYF. As DNA, the CDR3 is TGTGCCAGCAGCTACGGGACAGACACCATATATTTT. Using reference TRBV5-5 and TRBJ1-3 for the parts outside the CDR3, the full variable domain is DAGVTQSPTHLIKTRGQQVTLRCSPISGHKSVSWYQQVLGQGPQFIFQYYEKEERGRGNFPDRFSARQFPNYSSELNVNALLLGDSALYLCASSYGTDTIYFGEGSWLTVV.

V and J are TRBV9 and TRBJ1-3; 9 bases agree with TRBD1. Germline-derived CDR1 and CDR2 are SGDLS and YYNGEE. V was clipped by 4 bases and J by 5 bases; unmatched bases: 7. This CDR3 has 15 residues. The CDR3 region is CASSSTGTGRNTIYF. The CDR3, as DNA: TGTGCCAGCAGCTCTACGGGGACAGGGCGAAACACCATATATTTT. Supplemented by reference TRBV9 and TRBJ1-3, the full variable domain reads DSGVTQTPKHLITATGQRVTLRCSPRSGDLSVYWYQQSLDQGLQFLIQYYNGEERAKGNILERFSAQQFPDLHSELNLSSLELGDSALYFCASSSTGTGRNTIYFGEGSWLTVV.

The CDR3 protein is CASSLFAHMAGYTDTQYF. In DNA, the CDR3 is TGTGCCAGCAGTTTATTCGCACATATGGCAGGGTACACAGATACGCAGTATTTT. This rearrangement joins TRBV27 to TRBJ2-3; a possible D gene is TRBD1 (5 bases). With 1 base removed from V and 2 bases from J, the gap between germline ends came to 19 bases. The germline CDR1 and CDR2 sequences are MNHEY and SMNVEV (reference sequence). The CDR3 covers 18 residues.

The chain links TRBV6-5 to TRBJ1-4, with TRBD1 as a possible D gene (5 bases). Trimming cost V 8 bases and J 8 bases, with 15 bases left between them. Looked up from germline, CDR1 is MNHEY and CDR2 is SVGAGI. CDR3 length equals 13 residues. The CDR3, as DNA: TGTGCCAGCGGGGAGACAGTCAGGGAAAAACTGTTTTTT. Amino acids: CASGETVREKLFF.

The chain combines TRBV19 with TRBJ2-5; 7 positions agree with TRBD1. The CDR3 has 15 residues. The germline gives CDR1 LNHDA, CDR2 SQIVND (reference sequence). Trimming at V came to 4 bases and at J to 1 base, leaving 6 bases not matched to a gene. CDR3 DNA sequence: TGTGCCAGTAGTACGCAAGGGACAGCCCAAGAGACCCAGTACTTC. This gives the protein CASSTQGTAQETQYF.

V and J are TRBV2 and TRBJ2-2, with D perhaps TRBD1 (5 bases). V lost 6 bases and J lost 6, with 11 bases in between. There are 13 residues in the CDR3. CDR1 and CDR2 (germline): SNHLY, FYNNEI. The CDR3, as DNA: TGTGCCAGCAGGGACACCGGCGCCGGGGAGCTGTTTTTT. This encodes CASRDTGAGELFF. The full variable domain, with the rest looked up from reference TRBV2 and TRBJ2-2, is EPEVTQTPSHQVTQMGQEVILRCVPISNHLYFYWYRQILGQKVEFLVSFYNNEISEKSEIFDDQFSVERPDGSNFTLKIRSTKLEDSAMYFCASRDTGAGELFFGEGSRLTVL.

V usage is TRBV7-2 and J usage is TRBJ2-3; D possibly corresponds to TRBD2 (5 bases). The CDR3 totals 15 residues. Germline V gene lookup returns CDR1 SGHTA and CDR2 FQGNSA. The ends were cut back, 3 bases at V and 0 bases at J, with 10 bases in the middle. CDR3 loop: CASSFAGPSTDTQYF. CDR3 sequence (DNA): TGTGCCAGCAGCTTTGCGGGCCCTAGCACAGATACGCAGTATTTT.

The chain carries TRBV2 and TRBJ2-3, with 10 bases aligning to TRBD2. CDR3 length equals 17 residues. Germline loops: CDR1 SNHLY, CDR2 FYNNEI. V shed 0 bases, J shed 5 bases, and the junction held 8 bases outside the gene matches. The CDR3 DNA reads as TGTGCCAGCAGTGAAGCGCTTCGGAGCGGGGGGGGAGATACGCAGTATTTT. Translating it yields CASSEALRSGGGDTQYF.

The chain uses TRBV28 and TRBJ2-1; 8 bases agree with TRBD1. The germline gives CDR1 MDHEN, CDR2 SYDVKM. CDR3 size: 17 residues. V was pared by 3 bases and J by 3 bases, with 10 bases of the junction left unmatched. DNA of the CDR3: TGTGCCAGCAGTTTGGGTTATTTTGGACAGGGCTACAATGAGCAGTTCTTC. Amino acid sequence: CASSLGYFGQGYNEQFF. Filled out from reference TRBV28 and TRBJ2-1, the complete variable domain reads DVKVTQSSRYLVKRTGEKVFLECVQDMDHENMFWYRQDPGLGLRLIYFSYDVKMKEKGDIPEGYSVSREKKERFSLILESASTNQTSMYLCASSLGYFGQGYNEQFFGPGTRLTVL.